Listed here are 28 T cell receptor beta chains from one sample, sequenced in a study of T cell changes during pregnancy in multiple sclerosis. Sequencing was performed with immunoSEQ multiplex PCR; in TCRdb, only in-frame clones are kept and a portion is missing. The sample yields 55,000 to 70,000 clones, under 95% seen once. The input for sequencing was peripheral blood, taken in the second trimester of pregnancy. Receptor source: a female donor in good health, enrolled as a control in a pregnancy study.

The rearrangement joins TRBV5-1 to TRBJ2-7; 7 nucleotides align to TRBD1. The CDR3 loop spans 13 amino acids. Germline CDR1 reads SGHRS; CDR2 reads YFSETQ. V shed 3 bases and J 3 bases; nucleotides not matched to a gene: 3. CDR3 loop: CASSYRDSYEQYF. The CDR3 nucleotides are TGCGCCAGCAGCTACCGGGACAGCTACGAGCAGTACTTC.

The chain links TRBV30 to TRBJ1-4; 9 bases match TRBD1. CDR1 GTSNPN and CDR2 SVGIG come from the germline V gene (reference sequence). Unmatched junction bases numbered 4, after V lost 1 base and J lost 7 bases. The length of the CDR3 is 14 residues. This chain's CDR3 is CAWSATGGFEKLFF. Written as DNA, the CDR3 is TGTGCCTGGAGTGCGACAGGGGGTTTTGAAAAACTGTTTTTT.

The chain joins TRBV28 to TRBJ1-2; D is undetermined. The ends were cut back, 3 bases at V and 3 bases at J, with 8 bases in the middle. Germline assignment: CDR1 MDHEN and CDR2 SYDVKM. There are 13 residues in the CDR3. The CDR3 region is CASSFGQDYGYTF. The CDR3, as DNA: TGTGCCAGCAGTTTTGGGCAGGACTATGGCTACACCTTC.

J is TRBJ2-7 and V is TRBV18, with unresolved D. The CDR3 has 13 amino acids. Germline CDR1 reads KGHSH; CDR2 reads LQKENI. Deletions cut 4 bases from V and 3 bases from J, with 10 bases between. CDR3 bases: TGTGCCAGCTCACACAGTCCTATCTACGAGCAGTACTTC. This gives the protein CASSHSPIYEQYF.

This chain connects TRBV19 to TRBJ1-2, with D unresolved. The germline V gene encodes CDR1 LNHDA and CDR2 SQIVND (reference sequence). The ends were cut back, 3 bases at V and 7 bases at J, with 12 bases in the middle. This CDR3 has 13 residues. The CDR3 protein is CASSIDSTGGYTF. In DNA form, the CDR3 reads TGTGCCAGTAGTATCGACTCAACGGGTGGCTACACCTTC.

This chain links TRBV11-1 with TRBJ2-1, with 9 positions matching TRBD2. V gave up 1 base and J gave up 5 bases; unmatched junction bases: 3. The CDR3 extends over 15 amino acids. From germline, CDR1 is SGHAT and CDR2 FQDESV (reference sequence). As DNA, the CDR3 is TGTGCCAGCAGCTTAGGCCTAGCGGGGAACAATGAGCAGTTCTTC. This codes for CASSLGLAGNNEQFF.

The V call is TRBV6-5, the J call TRBJ2-7, with 9 nucleotides matching TRBD2. Unmatched junction bases numbered 5, after V lost 0 bases and J lost 2 bases. Germline loops: CDR1 MNHEY, CDR2 SVGAGI. CDR3 length: 16 amino acids. For the CDR3, the DNA is TGTGCCAGCAGTTACTCGTCTGGCGGGAGGGCCTACGAGCAGTACTTC. This sequence encodes CASSYSSGGRAYEQYF.

This clone was seen just once. The V call is TRBV27, the J call TRBJ2-1, with 9 bases aligning to TRBD1. Germline V gene lookup returns CDR1 MNHEY and CDR2 SMNVEV (reference sequence). The CDR3 spans 14 residues. Germline trimming cut 7 bases from V and 6 bases from J; bases unmatched to any gene: 7. The CDR3 sequence is CASKPGQGPNEQFF. The CDR3 DNA sequence: TGTGCCAGCAAGCCGGGACAGGGCCCCAATGAGCAGTTCTTC.

The rearrangement links TRBV11-3 to TRBJ2-3; 7 bases map to TRBD2. The CDR3 has 15 amino acids. Germline CDR1 SGHNT, CDR2 YENEEA. Germline trimming cut 5 bases from V and 5 bases from J; bases unmatched to any gene: 10. Written as DNA, the CDR3 is TGTGCCAGCAGCACTGCGGGAGTATCAGGAGATACGCAGTATTTT. It yields the protein CASSTAGVSGDTQYF.

The chain carries TRBV2 and TRBJ1-4; D is unclear. The germline V and J ends were trimmed by 3 bases and 6 bases, with 11 bases remaining between them. The CDR3 contains 14 residues. Germline CDR1 and CDR2: SNHLY and FYNNEI. The DNA of the CDR3 is TGTGCCAGCAGTGACGGTTCGTTGGATGAAAAACTGTTTTTT. It is translated as CASSDGSLDEKLFF.

This chain links TRBV6-5 with TRBJ1-2; D is perhaps TRBD1 (6 bases). The CDR3 extends over 16 amino acids. CDR1 MNHEY and CDR2 SVGAGI come from the germline V gene. Trimming cost V 2 bases and J 0 bases, with 13 bases left between them. Here the CDR3 reads CASSYVGSGANYGYTF. The DNA for the CDR3 is TGTGCCAGCAGTTACGTTGGTTCAGGGGCTAACTATGGCTACACCTTC.

The chain links TRBV7-3 to TRBJ2-1; D is unclear. V was shortened by 2 bases and J by 0 bases, with 2 bases between the two germline ends. The germline gives CDR1 SGHTA, CDR2 FQGTGA. The CDR3 length is 13 residues. For the CDR3, the DNA is TGTGCCAGCAGCTTACACTCCTACAATGAGCAGTTCTTC. Its translation is CASSLHSYNEQFF.

This chain links TRBV5-8 with TRBJ2-2; 9 nucleotides line up with TRBD1. Unmatched junction bases numbered 4, after V lost 4 bases and J lost 3 bases. This CDR3 comprises 15 residues. From germline, CDR1 is SGHTS and CDR2 YDEGEE. The DNA for the CDR3 is TGTGCCAGCAGCCCGGGACAGGGATACACCGGGGAGCTGTTTTTT. Translating gives CASSPGQGYTGELFF.

About this clone itself: An end of the junction does not agree with germline; a read error may underlie this. The V and J genes are TRBV7-7 and TRBJ2-5; D is possibly TRBD2 (5 bases). The CDR3 sequence is 13 residues long. Germline CDR1 and CDR2: SSHAT and FNYEAQ (reference sequence). CDR3 sequence (DNA): TGTGCTAGCAGCTACGGGAAAGGGGAGACCCAGTACTTC. Its protein is CASSYGKGETQYF.

The chain combines TRBV27 with TRBJ2-5; 9 bases agree with TRBD1. Germline-derived CDR1 and CDR2 are MNHEY and SMNVEV (reference sequence). The CDR3 is made up of 13 amino acids. The V and J ends lost 5 bases and 4 bases, in that order; junction bases with no gene match: 2. The CDR3 nucleotides read TGTGCCAGCAGTAGGGGACAGGGAGAGACCCAGTACTTC. Its protein is CASSRGQGETQYF.

V is TRBV6-6 and J is TRBJ2-7, with TRBD1 as a possible D gene (6 bases). V dropped 6 bases and J dropped 3 bases, with 18 bases sitting between them. The CDR3 runs to 15 residues. Germline V CDR1 and CDR2: MNHNY, SVGAGI (reference sequence). The CDR3 reads CASSPRGNGRYEQYF. The CDR3 DNA reads TGTGCCAGCAGCCCTAGGGGGAACGGGCGCTACGAGCAGTACTTC.

The V call is TRBV19, the J call TRBJ1-2; 8 bases map to TRBD1. The germline gives CDR1 LNHDA, CDR2 SQIVND (reference sequence). The trim removed 3 bases at V and 2 bases at J, leaving 2 bases unmatched. This CDR3 contains 14 residues. The DNA for the CDR3 is TGTGCCAGTAGTATGACAGGGGTAAACTATGGCTACACCTTC. It translates to CASSMTGVNYGYTF. The full variable domain, its missing parts supplied by reference TRBV19 and TRBJ1-2, is DGGITQSPKYLFRKEGQNVTLSCEQNLNHDAMYWYRQDPGQGLRLIYYSQIVNDFQKGDIAEGYSVSREKKESFPLTVTSAQKNPTAFYLCASSMTGVNYGYTFGSGTRLTVV.

The V call is TRBV5-1, the J call TRBJ2-2, with TRBD1 matching over 11 bases. The CDR3 extends over 14 amino acids. V lost 6 bases, J lost 6 bases, and 4 bases stayed unmatched. The germline gives CDR1 SGHRS, CDR2 YFSETQ. The CDR3, as DNA: TGCGCCAGCACTCAGGGACAGGGGGCCGGGGAGCTGTTTTTT. Amino acid sequence: CASTQGQGAGELFF.

Regarding this clone: Other DNA sequences in the same sample also yield this CDR3. The chain joins TRBV5-1 to TRBJ1-1; 8 nucleotides match TRBD1. Trimming took 4 bases from V and 5 from J; bases not matched to a gene: 7. This CDR3 region has 14 residues. CDR1 SGHRS and CDR2 YFSETQ come from the germline V gene. Here the CDR3 DNA reads TGCGCCAGCAGCCCGACAGGGGTGGGGACTGAAGCTTTCTTT. Translated: CASSPTGVGTEAFF. The variable domain in full, completed from reference TRBV5-1 and TRBJ1-1, reads KAGVTQTPRYLIKTRGQQVTLSCSPISGHRSVSWYQQTPGQGLQFLFEYFSETQRNKGNFPGRFSGRQFSNSRSEMNVSTLELGDSALYLCASSPTGVGTEAFFGQGTRLTVV.

CDR3 amino acids: CASSVSGGLDTQYF. The DNA for the CDR3 is TGTGCCAGCAGCGTTAGCGGTGGGTTAGATACGCAGTATTTT. The chain carries TRBV9 and TRBJ2-3; the D gene is possibly TRBD2 (6 bases). Per germline, CDR1 SGDLS and CDR2 YYNGEE. The CDR3 totals 14 residues. The V and J ends lost 2 bases and 5 bases respectively, with 12 bases between them.

V is TRBV30 and J is TRBJ1-5; TRBD1 matches at 8 bases. Germline values: CDR1 GTSNPN, CDR2 SVGIG (reference sequence). This CDR3 contains 15 residues. V dropped 6 bases and J dropped 0; count of bases not matched to a gene: 7. The CDR3 here is CACVDRGDSNQPQHF. In DNA form, the CDR3 reads TGTGCCTGCGTCGACAGGGGCGATAGCAATCAGCCCCAGCATTTT.

CDR3 in amino acids: CASSGTSGRNEQFF. CDR3 in DNA: TGTGCCAGTAGTGGGACTAGCGGGAGAAATGAGCAGTTCTTC. The chain is built from TRBV19 and TRBJ2-1, with TRBD2 identical over 14 bases. This CDR3 region has 14 residues. Trimming cost V 5 bases and J 7 bases; bases outside gene matches: 1. Per the germline V gene, CDR1 is LNHDA and CDR2 is SQIVND (reference sequence).

This CDR3 reads CASKDRTGGMDNEQFF. As DNA, the CDR3 is TGTGCCAGCAAAGACCGGACAGGGGGCATGGACAATGAGCAGTTCTTC. The J gene is TRBJ2-1, the V gene TRBV2, with 11 bases aligning to TRBD1. CDR3 length: 16 amino acids. V dropped 7 bases and J dropped 5; count of bases not matched to a gene: 10. Germline CDR1 SNHLY, CDR2 FYNNEI.

This chain connects TRBV5-1 to TRBJ2-3; D unclear. Germline lookup yields CDR1 SGHRS and CDR2 YFSETQ. V was clipped by 0 bases and J by 2 bases, with 7 bases between them. CDR3 size: 14 residues. The DNA of the CDR3 is TGCGCCAGCAGCTTGGATCAGTTCACAGATACGCAGTATTTT. Protein product: CASSLDQFTDTQYF.

V and J are TRBV21-1 and TRBJ2-3; TRBD2 is the table's D call and was not checked against the DNA. TRBV21-1 is a pseudogene locus. The CDR3 is 17 residues long. CDR3 sequence: CASSKMGDCFRTDTQYF. CDR3 sequence (DNA): TGTGCCAGCAGCAAAATGGGGGACTGCTTCCGCACAGATACGCAGTATTTT.

This clone has more than one count but fewer than ten. The V gene is TRBV29-1, the J gene TRBJ2-1; TRBD2 might be the D (6 bases). In germline, CDR1 is SQVTM, CDR2 ANQGSEA. V lost 3 bases and J lost 9, with 18 bases in between. This CDR3 contains 14 residues. CDR3 residues: CSVDNGLTMGEQFF. The CDR3 DNA is TGCAGCGTTGATAACGGACTAACAATGGGTGAGCAGTTCTTC.

The chain recombines TRBV6-1 with TRBJ2-4; 8 bases fit TRBD1. CDR3 length: 15 residues. The germline CDR1 and CDR2 sequences are MNHNS and SASEGT. V was pared by 2 bases and J by 3 bases, with 3 bases of the junction left unmatched. CDR3 in amino acids: CASSELTGDKNIQYF. CDR3 DNA sequence: TGTGCCAGCAGTGAACTGACAGGGGACAAAAACATTCAGTACTTC.

This clone showed up just once. The rearrangement uses TRBV15 and TRBJ2-1, with 8 bases lining up with TRBD2. After removal of 4 bases from V and 1 base from J, the junction contained 3 bases not matched to a gene. Germline V gene data show CDR1 as LNHNV and CDR2 as YYDKDF (reference sequence). The CDR3 consists of 15 residues. CDR3 sequence (DNA): TGTGCCACCAGCAAACTAGCGGTATCCTACAATGAGCAGTTCTTC. It encodes CATSKLAVSYNEQFF. Full variable domain (outside the CDR3, taken from reference TRBV15 and TRBJ2-1): DAMVIQNPRYQVTQFGKPVTLSCSQTLNHNVMYWYQQKSSQAPKLLFHYYDKDFNNEADTPDNFQSRRPNTSFCFLDIRSPGLGDTAMYLCATSKLAVSYNEQFFGPGTRLTVL.